This T cell receptor (beta chain) is from a study of control samples from healthy donors and cancer patients. Trimming took 6 bases from V and 7 from J; bases not matched to a gene: 12. Germline CDR1 reads MNHEY; CDR2 reads SMNVEV (reference sequence). The CDR3 is 15 residues long. Assay: immunoSEQ multiplex PCR; the TCRdb copy retains only in-frame clones and omits some. This sample has approximately 70,000 clones; 90% occur once, and the top ten carry 0.95% to 1.5%. The sequence was obtained from a woman between 50 and 59 years old with colorectal cancer. The chain joins TRBV27 to TRBJ1-5; 7 bases fit TRBD1. The sequenced sample consisted of PBMCs. In DNA form, the CDR3 reads TGTGCCAGCAGCCCGACCGACAGGGCGGTCCAGCCCCAGCATTTT. It translates to CASSPTDRAVQPQHF.